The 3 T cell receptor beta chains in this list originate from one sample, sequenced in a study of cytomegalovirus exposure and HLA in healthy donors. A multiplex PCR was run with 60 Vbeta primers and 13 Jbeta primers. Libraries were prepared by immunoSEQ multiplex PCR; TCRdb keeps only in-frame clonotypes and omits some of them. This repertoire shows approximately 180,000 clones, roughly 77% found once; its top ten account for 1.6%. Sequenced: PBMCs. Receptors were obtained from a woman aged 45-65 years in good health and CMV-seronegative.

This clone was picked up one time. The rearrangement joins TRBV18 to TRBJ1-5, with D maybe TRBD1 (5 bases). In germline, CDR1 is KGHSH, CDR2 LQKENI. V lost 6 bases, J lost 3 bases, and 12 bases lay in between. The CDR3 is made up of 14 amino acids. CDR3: CASSSGGDNQPQHF. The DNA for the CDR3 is TGTGCCAGCTCCTCGGGGGGGGACAATCAGCCCCAGCATTTT.

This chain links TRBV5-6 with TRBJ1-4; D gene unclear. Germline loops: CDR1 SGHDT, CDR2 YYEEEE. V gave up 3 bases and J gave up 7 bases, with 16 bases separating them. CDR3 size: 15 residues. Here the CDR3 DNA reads TGTGCCAGCAGCTCGTTGTCTATTGTCGGTGAAAAACTGTTTTTT. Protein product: CASSSLSIVGEKLFF.

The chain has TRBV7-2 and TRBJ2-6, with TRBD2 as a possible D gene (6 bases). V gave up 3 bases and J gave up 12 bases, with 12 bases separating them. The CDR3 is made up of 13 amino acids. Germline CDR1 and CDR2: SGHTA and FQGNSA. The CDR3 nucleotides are TGTGCCAGCAGCTTGGGGGGTTCGCCCGTCCTGACTTTC. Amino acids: CASSLGGSPVLTF.